The T cell receptor beta chain described here comes from a study of blood T cell repertoires in COVID-19. Study context: T cells, B-cell-depleted T cells, or PBMCs supplied cDNA or gDNA.

The CDR3 spans 17 residues. Trimming took off 4 bases at V and 6 bases at J, with 24 bases between the two ends. The germline V gene encodes CDR1 KGHSH and CDR2 LQKENI. TCRdb's copy holds only in-frame clones and misses some; the assay was immunoSEQ multiplex PCR. The table records approximately 200,000 clones, roughly 88% of them present only once. This receptor was obtained from a woman aged 25 to 39 with acute or convalescent COVID-19. The specimen sequenced was peripheral blood. The chain couples TRBV18 to TRBJ1-2; tentatively, D is TRBD1 (5 bases). The CDR3 coding sequence is TGTGCCAGCTCACTAGCCGGGGTGGGAGGACAAGCCGATGGCTACACCTTC. Translation: CASSLAGVGGQADGYTF. Using reference TRBV18 and TRBJ1-2 for the parts outside the CDR3, the full variable domain is NAGVMQNPRHLVRRRGQEARLRCSPMKGHSHVYWYRQLPEEGLKFMVYLQKENIIDESGMPKERFSAEFPKEGPSILRIQQVVRGDSAAYFCASSLAGVGGQADGYTFGSGTRLTVV.